This T cell receptor beta chain was captured by sequencing in a study of PD-1 blockade in classical Hodgkin lymphoma. Across the study: Patients got intravenous nivolumab 3 mg/kg every 2 weeks.

This CDR3 region has 15 residues. V trimming: 2 bases; J trimming: 9 bases; junction bases outside the gene matches: 12. CDR1 is SGHAT, CDR2 FQNNGV, per germline. Points from the study as a whole: Those achieving complete response showed baseline diversity like newly diagnosed patients. The study reported lower baseline TCR diversity in newly diagnosed patients than in healthy donors.

The protocol was immunoSEQ multiplex PCR, while the TCRdb copy is restricted to in-frame clones and leaves out a portion. The sample records about 29,000 clones, around 73% being singletons. Each patient experienced a relapse that followed autologous stem cell transplantation, and brentuximab vedotin exposure varied. Best overall response was complete response, partial response or progressive disease in these relapsed/refractory classical Hodgkin lymphoma patients. About this clone: Its specificity is not known.

This receptor was identified in a human donor with classical Hodgkin lymphoma. The chain recombines TRBV11-2 with TRBJ2-5; TRBD1 matches 7 bases. The specimen was peripheral blood mononuclear cells (PBMCs), collected before the second cycle of nivolumab. The CDR3 nucleotides read TGTGCCAGCAGCTTATACAGGGGTACTTCTATGGCCCAGTACTTC. Its protein is CASSLYRGTSMAQYF.